A selection of T cell receptor beta chains follows, all from one sample in a study of T cell repertoires in cytomegalovirus infection. TCRdb ran MiXCR on the reads and lists one entry per CDR3 protein. The top ten hold roughly an eighth of the sample, which has around 450,000 distinct CDR3 sequences, roughly 31% seen once. Sequencing was performed on PBMCs. These receptor sequences come from a human donor in good health (CMV status not recorded). Some clones in this sample may be carry-over from other donors' samples. Each CDR3 is given with its conserved first and last residue. A D gene is named only where the DNA matches it firmly. Not all rows give a size; the values are once, few, many and, for expanded clones, a class.

j_call,v_call,d_call,clone_size,cdr3_nt,cdr3_aa
TRBJ2-5,TRBV11-1,TRBD2,many,TGTGCCAGCAGCCCTATAGCGGGGGAACCTAAAGAGACCCAGTACTTC,CASSPIAGEPKETQYF
TRBJ2-3,TRBV4-1,-,-,TGCGCCAGCAGCCCCGCCGACACCACAGATACGCAGTATTTT,CASSPADTTDTQYF
TRBJ1-1,TRBV14,TRBD1,-,TGTGCCAGCAGCCAGGCTGCTATACAGGGGTCTGAAGCTTTCTTT,CASSQAAIQGSEAFF
TRBJ1-3,TRBV7-6,TRBD1,many,TGTGCCAGCAGCTTAGGGAGGGGGCGCGACGGAAACACCATATATTTT,CASSLGRGRDGNTIYF
TRBJ2-3,TRBV7-9,-,few,TGTGCCAGCAGCCTCCGGGACATAACAGATACGCAGTATTTT,CASSLRDITDTQYF
TRBJ1-1,TRBV19,TRBD1,-,TGTGCCAGTAGTTTCAAACAGGGGTGGACTGAAGCTTTCTTT,CASSFKQGWTEAFF
TRBJ2-3,TRBV5-1,TRBD2,-,TGCGCCAGCAGCCTCCTGGGAGCGGGGACTAGCACAGATACGCAGTATTTT,CASSLLGAGTSTDTQYF
TRBJ1-1,TRBV28,-,few,TGTGCCAGCAGTCCGCATGGGGTCATGAACACTGAAGCTTTCTTT,CASSPHGVMNTEAFF
TRBJ2-7,TRBV5-5,TRBD1,-,TGTGCCAGCAGCCAAACAGGGGAAGGGCTCTACGAGCAGTACTTC,CASSQTGEGLYEQYF
TRBJ2-1,TRBV7-6,TRBD2,few,TGTGCCAGCAGCTTAGGAGCGGGGGGGCAGATCTATGAGCAGTTCTTC,CASSLGAGGQIYEQFF
TRBJ2-3,TRBV2,-,-,TGTGCCAGCAGGGACAGACTCAACACAGATACGCAGTATTTT,CASRDRLNTDTQYF
TRBJ1-2,TRBV30,-,many,TGTGCCTACGGGCCTTCTCGGGGCTATGGCTACACCTTC,CAYGPSRGYGYTF
TRBJ2-2,TRBV7-3,-,-,TGTGCCAGCAGCTTTGACACCGGTGATCTGTTTTTT,CASSFDTGDLFF
TRBJ1-6,TRBV12-3/TRBV12-4,TRBD1,many,TGTGCCAGCAGTCCCCGACAGGGAAATTCACCCCTCCACTTT,CASSPRQGNSPLHF
TRBJ2-1,TRBV7-2,-,-,TGTGCCAGCAGCGGGGGGTCCGCGCCCTACAAGGAGCAGTTCTTC,CASSGGSAPYKEQFF
TRBJ2-3,TRBV29-1,-,-,TGCAGCGTTTCCCGAGGGGGGTCTGGCGATACGCAGTATTTT,CSVSRGGSGDTQYF
TRBJ2-2,TRBV27,TRBD1,-,TGTGCCAGCAGTCAAGGACCGGGACAGGGGATGAACACCGGGGAGCTGTTTTTT,CASSQGPGQGMNTGELFF
TRBJ1-3,TRBV12-3/TRBV12-4,-,-,TGTGCCAGCAGCTTTTCCCCACAGAGTCCCTCTGGAAACACCATATATTTT,CASSFSPQSPSGNTIYF
TRBJ2-2,TRBV7-9,-,-,TGTGCCAGCAGCCTTTCAGGACCGAACACCGGGGAGCTGTTTTTT,CASSLSGPNTGELFF
TRBJ2-7,TRBV11-2,-,-,TGTGCCAGCAGCTACGACCAGGACGAGCAGTACTTC,CASSYDQDEQYF
TRBJ1-1,TRBV6-1,-,once,TGTGCCAGCAGTGACGGGAGTCCTGAAGCTTTCTTT,CASSDGSPEAFF
TRBJ1-3,TRBV25-1,-,few,TGTGCCAGCACTCCTAGGGGGAAACGAGGGGGAAACACCATATATTTT,CASTPRGKRGGNTIYF
TRBJ2-1,TRBV7-2,-,-,TGTGCCAGCAGCACACTAGGACTCGACGCTGAGCAGTTCTTC,CASSTLGLDAEQFF
TRBJ2-1,TRBV10-3,-,-,TGTGCCATCAGTCCCAACTACAATGAGCAGTTCTTC,CAISPNYNEQFF
TRBJ2-1,TRBV11-3,TRBD2,-,TGTGCCAGCAGCCCGGCTAGCGGGGTCTCCTACAATGAGCAGTTCTTC,CASSPASGVSYNEQFF
TRBJ1-5,TRBV28,TRBD1,few,TGTGCCAGCAGTTTCGGACTTTGGGGACAGGGGGCCGCTCAGCCCCAGCATTTT,CASSFGLWGQGAAQPQHF
TRBJ1-2,TRBV2,-,-,TGTGCCAGCAGGAAGGGGACCGCAACTAACTATGGCTACACCTTC,CASRKGTATNYGYTF
TRBJ2-1,TRBV7-2,-,many,TGTGCCAGCAGCTCGAGCTCCTACAATGAGCAGTTCTTC,CASSSSSYNEQFF
TRBJ2-7,TRBV12-3/TRBV12-4,-,-,TGTGCCAGCAGACGGGACAAGGCGACCTACGAGCAGTACTTC,CASRRDKATYEQYF
TRBJ2-3,TRBV7-8,TRBD1,many,TGTGCCAGCAGCCTTCGGACAGGCTGGGATGCAGATACGCAGTATTTT,CASSLRTGWDADTQYF
TRBJ1-4,TRBV7-6,-,few,TGTGCCAGCAGCTTGACCGGGACCCCTGAAAAACTGTTTTTT,CASSLTGTPEKLFF
TRBJ1-1,TRBV12-3/TRBV12-4,-,-,TGTGCCAGCAGTTTAGCGCGGGTTAGCTCGAACACTGAAGCTTTCTTT,CASSLARVSSNTEAFF
TRBJ2-5,TRBV27,TRBD2,-,TGTGCCAGCAGTTTACGGGGCGGGGGGACCCAGTACTTC,CASSLRGGGTQYF
TRBJ2-5,TRBV7-6,-,many,TGTGCCAGCAGCTTAGAGGATATGGGCGAGACCCAGTACTTC,CASSLEDMGETQYF
TRBJ1-1,TRBV7-6,-,-,TGTGCCAACAGCCCTGAGGTGGGGCTGCTGAACACTGAAGCTTTCTTT,CANSPEVGLLNTEAFF
TRBJ2-1,TRBV25-1,TRBD1,-,TGTGCCAGCAGTTACTGGACAGGGTTAGGTGAGAAGTTCTTC,CASSYWTGLGEKFF
TRBJ2-2,TRBV7-8,-,few,TGTGCCAGCAGCATCATGGCGGCGGGGGAGCTGTTTTTT,CASSIMAAGELFF
TRBJ1-3,TRBV18,-,few,TGTGCCAGCTCACCACCGGAGCTCTCTGGAAACACCATATATTTT,CASSPPELSGNTIYF
TRBJ2-7,TRBV28,TRBD1,many,TGTGCCAGCAGATCTCCGGGACAGGCCTCCTACGAGCAGTACTTC,CASRSPGQASYEQYF
TRBJ1-1,TRBV6-6,-,-,TGTGCCAGCAGTTACCTGCCCGGATCCGGGGCCCAGAACACTGAAGCTTTCTTT,CASSYLPGSGAQNTEAFF
TRBJ2-1,TRBV5-4,-,many,TGTGCCAGCAGCTTGGCAGGGGCCAGCAATGAGCAGTTCTTC,CASSLAGASNEQFF
TRBJ2-1,TRBV7-6,TRBD2,-,TGTGCCAGCAGCTTAAGTAGGACTAGCCGAGGGTTCTTC,CASSLSRTSRGFF
TRBJ2-5,TRBV10-2,-,-,TGCGCCATCAGTGGACGGGTGTACCAAGAGACCCAGTCCTTC,CAISGRVYQETQSF
TRBJ2-7,TRBV7-9,-,few,TGTGCCAGCAGCTTAGTTTACCCGGACCCTGGGGAGCAGTACTTC,CASSLVYPDPGEQYF
TRBJ2-7,TRBV4-3,-,few,TGCGCCAGCAGCCCTACAGGGTTCCCGTACGAGCAGTACTTC,CASSPTGFPYEQYF
TRBJ1-1,TRBV4-1,-,few,TGCGCCAGCAGCGTGTCGGGCACTGAAGCTTTCTTT,CASSVSGTEAFF
TRBJ2-1,TRBV19,-,few,TGTGCCAGCGGCGAGGAGCGGTTCTTC,CASGEERFF
TRBJ2-2,TRBV7-3,TRBD1,-,TGTGCCAGCAGCTTAATCCCGACAGGGTCGGGCGGGGAGCTGTTTTTT,CASSLIPTGSGGELFF
TRBJ1-1,TRBV20-1,TRBD1,once,TGCAGTGCTAGAGGGACAGGGAGGGCTGAAGCTTTCTTT,CSARGTGRAEAFF
TRBJ1-4,TRBV19,TRBD1,-,TGTGCCAGTAGTACCGGACCGGGACAGGAACATGAAAAACTGTTTTTT,CASSTGPGQEHEKLFF